The 18 T cell receptor beta chains given below trace back to one sample, sequenced in a study of response to subunit inactivated influenza vaccine. TCRdb recomputed calls from the RT-PCR reads with MiXCR, one row per CDR3 protein. The table shows approximately 730,000 distinct CDR3 sequences, with 14% occurring only once. Specimen: PBMCs from blood, collected approximately 15 days before vaccination. Source of these receptors: a man between 45 and 60 years old who received an inactivated influenza vaccine.

In this sample, this clonotype turned up many times. The chain combines TRBV12-3 or TRBV12-4 with TRBJ1-1; 7 nucleotides agree with TRBD1. This CDR3 has 15 residues. J was trimmed by 4 bases and V by 5 bases; bases with no gene match: 10. The CDR3 coding sequence is TGTGCCAGCAGTAAGGGACAGTTTTTGTCCACTGAAGCTTTCTTT. Amino acids: CASSKGQFLSTEAFF.

This chain connects TRBV12-3 or TRBV12-4 to TRBJ1-6; TRBD1 is a possible D gene (5 bases). Trimming removed 5 bases at V and 7 bases at J, with 12 bases between. The CDR3 covers 14 residues. CDR3: CASSGGAGNSPLHF. Here the CDR3 DNA reads TGTGCCAGCAGTGGTGGGGCAGGGAATTCACCCCTCCACTTT.

This clonotype has only a few counts. The rearrangement links TRBV7-8 to TRBJ2-7; 9 nucleotides match TRBD2. Germline V gives CDR1 SGHVS, CDR2 FQNEAQ. This CDR3 spans 14 amino acids. V was clipped by 7 bases and J by 5 bases; unmatched bases: 9. CDR3 sequence (DNA): TGTGCCAGCATAGGGACTAGCATGGGCCACGAGCAGTACTTC. Translating it yields CASIGTSMGHEQYF.

J is TRBJ2-3 and V is TRBV5-6; a possible D gene is TRBD1 (8 bases). The CDR3 has 15 residues. Trimming left V 5 bases short and J 4 bases short, with 17 bases between. CDR1 SGHDT and CDR2 YYEEEE come from the germline V gene. The CDR3 nucleotides are TGTGCCAGCAGTCACCTAACAGGGGGGGCAGATACGCAGTATTTT. Translation gives CASSHLTGGADTQYF.

The chain uses TRBV4-2 and TRBJ2-2, with unresolved D. There are 16 residues in the CDR3. Germline V CDR1 and CDR2: LGHNA, YNFKEQ. V was pared by 0 bases and J by 3 bases, with 11 bases between. The CDR3 DNA is TGTGCCAGCAGCCAAGATAGGCAGCGCTACACCGGGGAGCTGTTTTTT. Amino acids: CASSQDRQRYTGELFF.

The chain has TRBV5-6 and TRBJ2-3; a weak D match, TRBD2 (5 bases). The CDR3 has 12 residues. Germline assignment: CDR1 SGHDT and CDR2 YYEEEE. Trimming took off 2 bases at V and 8 bases at J, with 9 bases between the two ends. CDR3 region: CASSFGDTTQYF. In nucleotides, the CDR3 is TGTGCCAGCAGCTTCGGGGATACTACGCAGTATTTT.

DNA for the CDR3: TGCAGTGCTAGAGACCCAAGGCGGGGGAGTGCCTACGAGCAGTACTTC. Its translation is CSARDPRRGSAYEQYF. The chain links TRBV20-1 to TRBJ2-7, with 7 bases that match TRBD2. V shed 0 bases and J 2 bases; nucleotides not matched to a gene: 10. This CDR3 has 16 amino acids. Germline values: CDR1 DFQATT, CDR2 SNEGSKA (reference sequence).

This chain links TRBV20-1 with TRBJ2-5; D might be TRBD2 (6 bases). Germline CDR1 DFQATT, CDR2 SNEGSKA (reference sequence). The CDR3 sequence is 14 residues long. The V end lost 6 bases, the J end lost 4 bases, and 18 bases lay between the germline ends. The CDR3 loop is CSALPLAGRETQYF. The CDR3 nucleotides are TGCAGTGCGTTACCCTTGGCGGGGAGAGAGACCCAGTACTTC.

This clonotype was observed a single time. The CDR3 sequence: CASSLGPGQGPNEQFF. CDR3 nucleotides: TGTGCCAGCAGCTTAGGTCCCGGGCAGGGCCCCAATGAGCAGTTCTTC. The chain couples TRBV7-9 to TRBJ2-1; perhaps TRBD1 as D (5 bases). CDR1 and CDR2 from the germline V gene are SEHNR and FQNEAQ (reference sequence). Deletions cut 1 base from V and 6 bases from J, with 16 bases between. The CDR3 has 16 amino acids.

This rearrangement joins TRBV19 to TRBJ2-2; the D is unclear. The ends were cut back, 8 bases at V and 3 bases at J, with 10 bases in the middle. Germline CDR1 LNHDA, CDR2 SQIVND (reference sequence). CDR3 length: 13 amino acids. DNA for the CDR3: TGTGCCAGTCATTTAAGGGACACCGGGGAGCTGTTTTTT. Encoded protein: CASHLRDTGELFF.

The sample holds a few counts of this clonotype. The chain has TRBV3-1 and TRBJ1-1, with D unresolved. Trimming shortened V by 1 base and J by 8 bases, and 8 bases separated the two germline ends. CDR3 length equals 12 residues. Germline CDR1 and CDR2: LGHDT and YNNKEL (reference sequence). The CDR3: CASSQAISEAFF. CDR3 DNA: TGTGCCAGCAGCCAAGCGATAAGCGAAGCTTTCTTT.

The rearrangement links TRBV4-1 to TRBJ2-2, with 9 bases lining up with TRBD2. The CDR3 has 16 amino acids. Germline CDR1 and CDR2: MGHRA and YSYEKL. With V trimmed by 3 bases and J by 13 bases, 15 bases remained unmatched. CDR3 sequence (DNA): TGCGCCAGCAGCCAGTCCTTAGCGGGGGTACCTGGTTGGCTGTTTTTT. It encodes CASSQSLAGVPGWLFF.

This clonotype was seen a handful of times. This sequence joins TRBV6-2 or TRBV6-3 and TRBJ1-2, with D uncertain. The germline V gene encodes CDR1 MNHEY and CDR2 SVGEGT. The CDR3 is 14 amino acids. Trimming took off 6 bases at V and 8 bases at J, with 19 bases between the two ends. CDR3 bases: TGTGCCAGCAGGCGACCCACCGGGAATCACGGCTACACCTTC. It encodes CASRRPTGNHGYTF.

This chain links TRBV20-1 with TRBJ2-1; TRBD2 matches 10 bases. The CDR3 length is 19 residues. CDR1 and CDR2 (germline): DFQATT, SNEGSKA (reference sequence). Germline trimming cut 2 bases from V and 2 bases from J; bases unmatched to any gene: 15. The CDR3 is CSARPTGVLAGAPYNEQFF. The CDR3 DNA sequence: TGCAGTGCTAGACCGACAGGGGTGCTAGCGGGAGCGCCCTACAATGAGCAGTTCTTC.

This chain connects TRBV5-1 to TRBJ2-1; D not certain. Trimming stripped 6 bases from V and 11 bases from J, with 15 bases between. There are 12 residues in the CDR3. Germline CDR1 and CDR2: SGHRS and YFSETQ. This chain's CDR3 is CASKNTGFKQFF. In DNA, the CDR3 is TGCGCCAGCAAAAATACCGGGTTTAAGCAGTTCTTC.

This clonotype turned up a few times. The rearrangement links TRBV6-1 to TRBJ2-2; 8 nucleotides match TRBD2. Trimming at V came to 6 bases and at J to 4 bases, leaving 7 bases not matched to a gene. The germline gives CDR1 MNHNS, CDR2 SASEGT. The CDR3 totals 15 residues. CDR3 protein: CASRASGGGTGELFF. For the CDR3, the DNA is TGTGCCAGCAGGGCGTCGGGGGGGGGCACCGGGGAGCTGTTTTTT.

There are a few counts of this clonotype. The rearrangement joins TRBV12-3 or TRBV12-4 to TRBJ2-5, with 13 bases matching TRBD2. V dropped 5 bases and J dropped 4; count of bases not matched to a gene: 7. The CDR3 covers 16 residues. The CDR3 reads CASSPGLAGVAETQYF. CDR3 bases: TGTGCCAGCAGTCCAGGACTAGCGGGAGTCGCAGAGACCCAGTACTTC.

V usage is TRBV6-1 and J usage is TRBJ2-3; TRBD2 is a possible D gene (7 bases). Trimming stripped 0 bases from V and 5 bases from J, with 9 bases between. The CDR3 is 14 residues long. Germline CDR1 reads MNHNS; CDR2 reads SASEGT. This CDR3 is CASSEAGGLDTQYF. CDR3 DNA: TGTGCCAGCAGTGAAGCGGGGGGGCTAGATACGCAGTATTTT.